Sequencing of this T cell receptor (beta chain) was carried out in a study of monozygotic twins with inflammatory bowel disease. TCRdb reanalyzed the 5' RACE reads, giving one entry per CDR3 protein sequence and no DNA. This sample contains 350,000 to 500,000 distinct CDR3 sequences. Sequences were obtained from blood. The sequence was collected from a human donor with ulcerative colitis or Crohn's disease, or a healthy co-twin of an affected twin (not recorded which).

This CDR3 is CSVGTGEKLFF. The chain uses TRBV29-1 and TRBJ1-4; the TCRdb D gene call, TRBD1, has no DNA to confirm it. Germline V gene sequence: CDR1 SQVTM, CDR2 ANQGSEA. The CDR3 contains 11 residues. Full variable domain (rest looked up from reference TRBV29-1 and TRBJ1-4): SAVISQKPSRDICQRGTSLTIQCQVDSQVTMMFWYRQQPGQSLTLIATANQGSEATYESGFVIDKFPISRPNLTFSTLTVSNMSPEDSSIYLCSVGTGEKLFFGSGTQLSVL.